Shown below are 23 T cell receptor beta chains from a single sample sequenced in a study of early stage breast cancer tumors. Libraries were prepared by immunoSEQ multiplex PCR; TCRdb keeps only in-frame clonotypes and omits some of them. The sample comprises more than 60,000 clones, 79% of which are singletons, and under 4% rests with the top ten. Sequenced input: blood. The receptors here all came from a person aged 55 to 75 with breast cancer.

This clone was recorded a few times. The V gene is TRBV18, the J gene TRBJ1-2, with 8 bases aligning to TRBD1. Looked up from germline, CDR1 is KGHSH and CDR2 is LQKENI. J lost 6 bases, V lost 6 bases, and 9 bases had no gene match. The CDR3 has 14 amino acids. In nucleotides, the CDR3 is TGTGCCAGCTCCCTCGGACAGGGAGGGAATGGCTACACCTTC. As protein: CASSLGQGGNGYTF.

This sequence joins TRBV25-1 and TRBJ1-1; the D gene is possibly TRBD1 (5 bases). V lost 3 bases and J lost 4, with 12 bases in between. The length of the CDR3 is 14 residues. Germline CDR1 MGHDK, CDR2 SYGVNS. CDR3 DNA sequence: TGTGCCAGCAGTGATATTCCGGGGGGCACTGAAGCTTTCTTT. Residues: CASSDIPGGTEAFF. Together with reference TRBV25-1 and TRBJ1-1, the CDR3 gives the full variable domain: EADIYQTPRYLVIGTGKKITLECSQTMGHDKMYWYQQDPGMELHLIHYSYGVNSTEKGDLSSESTVSRIRTEHFPLTLESARPSHTSQYLCASSDIPGGTEAFFGQGTRLTVV.

V usage is TRBV6-4 and J usage is TRBJ2-3, with 7 bases matching TRBD2. CDR3 length: 15 residues. V trimming: 4 bases; J trimming: 0 bases; junction bases outside the gene matches: 4. Germline-derived CDR1 and CDR2 are MRHNA and SNTAGT. CDR3 DNA sequence: TGTGCCAGCAGTGGAGGCGGGAGTAGCACAGATACGCAGTATTTT. Protein product: CASSGGGSSTDTQYF.

The chain employs TRBV5-4 and TRBJ2-3; maybe TRBD2 (5 bases). Germline V gene lookup returns CDR1 SGHNT and CDR2 YYREEE (reference sequence). The CDR3 covers 16 residues. V was clipped by 3 bases and J by 1 base, with 15 bases between them. CDR3 coding DNA: TGTGCCAGCAGCTCTCGTTCGGGGATGGGCACAGATACGCAGTATTTT. Residues: CASSSRSGMGTDTQYF. Supplemented by reference TRBV5-4 and TRBJ2-3, the full variable domain reads ETGVTQSPTHLIKTRGQQVTLRCSSQSGHNTVSWYQQALGQGPQFIFQYYREEENGRGNFPPRFSGLQFPNYSSELNVNALELDDSALYLCASSSRSGMGTDTQYFGPGTRLTVL.

This chain links TRBV7-2 with TRBJ2-7; the D gene is possibly TRBD2 (6 bases). The CDR3 sequence is 15 residues long. Germline CDR1 SGHTA, CDR2 FQGNSA. The V end lost 5 bases, the J end lost 6 bases, and 20 bases lay between the germline ends. CDR3 in DNA: TGTGCCAGCAGCCGGGGGATAGAGGTTGAAGGCGAGCAGTACTTC. Protein product: CASSRGIEVEGEQYF.

The chain joins TRBV6-1 to TRBJ2-3; D not resolved. This CDR3 comprises 12 residues. The V end lost 6 bases, the J end lost 5 bases, and 9 bases lay between the germline ends. Germline V lookup: CDR1 MNHNS, CDR2 SASEGT. DNA of the CDR3: TGTGCCAGCAGCTTACTCAAAGATACGCAGTATTTT. This codes for CASSLLKDTQYF.

This clone turned up a few times. V and J are TRBV7-9 and TRBJ1-2; tentatively, D is TRBD1 (5 bases). The CDR3 runs to 15 residues. Germline V gene data show CDR1 as SEHNR and CDR2 as FQNEAQ (reference sequence). Trimming removed 4 bases from V and 7 bases from J, with 19 bases in between. In DNA form, the CDR3 reads TGTGCCAGCAGCTGGGGCAGGGCGGGTTCGGTTGGCTACACCTTC. Translating gives CASSWGRAGSVGYTF.

This rearrangement joins TRBV28 to TRBJ2-7; TRBD1 is a possible D gene (6 bases). Germline CDR1 and CDR2: MDHEN and SYDVKM. CDR3 length: 17 residues. Between the trimmed V and J ends, which lost 4 bases and 3 bases, there was a span of 22 bases. The CDR3: CASSSPSYRATNYEQYF. The CDR3 region has the DNA TGTGCCAGCAGTTCGCCCTCGTACAGGGCAACAAACTACGAGCAGTACTTC.

The rearrangement links TRBV10-2 to TRBJ1-1; D call uncertain. The V gene's germline CDR1 is WSHSY and CDR2 SAAADI. V was cut by 10 bases and J by 1 base, with 13 bases left in between. This CDR3 comprises 13 residues. CDR3 sequence reads: CATRERGNTEAFF. The CDR3 DNA reads as TGCGCCACTCGGGAACGGGGGAACACTGAAGCTTTCTTT.

This chain links TRBV11-1 with TRBJ2-1, with D perhaps matching TRBD1 (7 bases). Deletions cut 1 base from V and 4 bases from J, with 14 bases between. CDR3 length equals 16 residues. CDR1 is SGHAT and CDR2 is FQDESV in the germline V gene (reference sequence). The CDR3 sequence is CASSLGGARGYNEQFF. The DNA for the CDR3 is TGTGCCAGCAGCTTAGGCGGGGCCAGGGGGTACAATGAGCAGTTCTTC. The full variable domain, in which reference TRBV11-1 and TRBJ2-1 provide the parts outside the CDR3, is EAEVAQSPRYKITEKSQAVAFWCDPISGHATLYWYRQILGQGPELLVQFQDESVVDDSQLPKDRFSAERLKGVDSTLKIQPAELGDSAMYLCASSLGGARGYNEQFFGPGTRLTVL.

The chain combines TRBV28 with TRBJ2-1, with a tentative D call TRBD1 (5 bases). Trimming took 6 bases from V and 3 from J, leaving 18 bases between them. Germline values: CDR1 MDHEN, CDR2 SYDVKM. The length of the CDR3 is 16 residues. The CDR3 loop reads CASSSGAGRIYNEQFF. The CDR3, as DNA: TGTGCCAGCAGCTCCGGTGCAGGGCGCATCTACAATGAGCAGTTCTTC.

The chain has TRBV19 and TRBJ1-5; 7 positions match TRBD1. V shed 7 bases, J shed 10 bases, and the junction held 22 bases outside the gene matches. The CDR3 length is 17 residues. The germline V gene has CDR1 LNHDA and CDR2 SQIVND (reference sequence). The CDR3 nucleotides read TGTGCCAGTAAGCCGTCAGGAGTAATCAGGGGGATGGAACCCCAGCATTTT. Its translation: CASKPSGVIRGMEPQHF.

The chain recombines TRBV7-2 with TRBJ2-1, with 7 bases lining up with TRBD2. There are 15 residues in the CDR3. Germline trimming cut 5 bases from V and 6 bases from J; bases unmatched to any gene: 10. Germline assignment: CDR1 SGHTA and CDR2 FQGNSA. In DNA form, the CDR3 reads TGTGCCAGCAGCAGGCGGGAGATCCAAACCAATGAGCAGTTCTTC. It encodes CASSRREIQTNEQFF.

This rearrangement joins TRBV19 to TRBJ2-1; D perhaps matches TRBD1 (5 bases). The germline gives CDR1 LNHDA, CDR2 SQIVND (reference sequence). V gave up 1 base and J gave up 4 bases, with 8 bases separating them. This CDR3 is built from 14 residues. CDR3 amino acids: CASSIGTKYNEQFF. The CDR3 DNA is TGTGCCAGTAGTATAGGGACAAAATACAATGAGCAGTTCTTC.

In its sample, this clone was seen once. This CDR3 reads CASRRTGVTEAFF. In nucleotides, the CDR3 is TGTGCCAGCAGAAGGACAGGGGTAACTGAAGCTTTCTTT. The chain has TRBV6-5 and TRBJ1-1, with 9 bases fitting TRBD1. The J segment lost 5 bases and the V segment lost 6 bases, leaving 4 bases of the junction unmatched. The CDR3 runs 13 residues. Germline V gives CDR1 MNHEY, CDR2 SVGAGI.

The chain has TRBV27 and TRBJ2-7; D gene unclear. Per the germline V gene, CDR1 is MNHEY and CDR2 is SMNVEV (reference sequence). The V gene lost 6 bases and the J gene lost 6 bases, with 12 bases spanning the gap. CDR3 length equals 12 residues. The CDR3 DNA is TGTGCCAGCAGCCCCGCACCCCCCGAGCAGTACTTC. The encoded protein is CASSPAPPEQYF.

The chain joins TRBV6-5 to TRBJ1-1, with 8 bases that match TRBD1. CDR1 is MNHEY, CDR2 SVGAGI, per germline. After removal of 5 bases from V and 6 bases from J, the junction contained 5 bases not matched to a gene. There are 13 residues in the CDR3. The DNA for the CDR3 is TGTGCCAGCAGTCTTAAACAGGGGGCTGAAGCTTTCTTT. Its protein product is CASSLKQGAEAFF.

The rearrangement joins TRBV7-3 to TRBJ2-2, with 7 positions matching TRBD1. CDR1 and CDR2 from the germline V gene are SGHTA and FQGTGA. This CDR3 contains 15 residues. V gave up 5 bases and J gave up 0 bases; unmatched junction bases: 3. The CDR3 loop is CASSRDRSNTGELFF. CDR3 nucleotides: TGTGCCAGCAGCCGGGACAGATCGAACACCGGGGAGCTGTTTTTT.

This clone was seen a handful of times. The rearrangement links TRBV7-3 to TRBJ1-2; D may be TRBD1 (6 bases). In germline, CDR1 is SGHTA, CDR2 FQGTGA. The V gene lost 3 bases and the J gene lost 10 bases, with 15 bases spanning the gap. This CDR3 region has 13 residues. Here the CDR3 DNA reads TGTGCCAGCAGCTTGGGGCAGGGGATCGACTACACCTTC. It specifies CASSLGQGIDYTF. Variable domain in full (rest from reference TRBV7-3 and TRBJ1-2): GAGVSQTPSNKVTEKGKYVELRCDPISGHTALYWYRQSLGQGPEFLIYFQGTGAADDSGLPNDRFFAVRPEGSVSTLKIQRTERGDSAVYLCASSLGQGIDYTFGSGTRLTVV.

The CDR3 here is CASSGQGNTIYF. The CDR3 DNA sequence: TGTGCCAGCTCGGGACAGGGAAACACCATATATTTT. J is TRBJ1-3 and V is TRBV21-1; the D segment call TRBD1 is taken from the table without a DNA check. TRBV21-1 is classified as a pseudogene. The CDR3 spans 12 residues.

Of note for this clone: The germline gene is not matched at one end of the junction; a read error may be the cause. V and J are TRBV7-7 and TRBJ2-5; D is undetermined. CDR3 length equals 15 residues. From germline, CDR1 is SSHAT and CDR2 FNYEAQ (reference sequence). CDR3 protein: CASSQAGGDQETQYF. DNA of the CDR3: TGTGCTAGCAGCCAGGCAGGTGGGGACCAAGAGACCCAGTACTTC.

This clone was detected only a few times. This chain joins TRBV9 and TRBJ1-1, with no clear D. The CDR3 covers 13 residues. Germline V gives CDR1 SGDLS, CDR2 YYNGEE. Trimming stripped 1 base from V and 1 base from J, with 5 bases between. The CDR3 reads CASSVYGNTEAFF. In nucleotides, the CDR3 is TGTGCCAGCAGCGTATATGGGAACACTGAAGCTTTCTTT.

This chain joins TRBV5-1 and TRBJ2-1; D possibly corresponds to TRBD2 (5 bases). In germline, CDR1 is SGHRS, CDR2 YFSETQ. The CDR3 is 13 residues long. The V end lost 1 base, the J end lost 8 bases, and 10 bases lay between the germline ends. Here the CDR3 DNA reads TGCGCCAGCAGCTTGAGCGGAGCCGATGAGCAGTTCTTC. Protein: CASSLSGADEQFF.